This T cell receptor (beta chain) was captured in a study of T cell responses to AZD1222 COVID-19 vaccine. General observations from the study: Baseline seropositives among AZD1222 recipients totaled only five or six. Close to half of all spike-specific TCRs reportedly target regions of the variants that are unmutated. Repertoires were obtained solely post-peak T cell response. Donors were chiefly white British, with a greater number of females, and clonal diversity was perhaps underestimated.

CDR3 length: 14 residues. Germline CDR1 reads SGHDN; CDR2 reads FVKESK. With 4 bases clipped from V and 3 bases from J, the junction kept 2 bases outside the gene matches. This clone turned up a few times. Its specificity is not known. The repertoire was sequenced with immunoSEQ multiplex PCR; TCRdb's copy has only in-frame clones and lacks some. This sample carries about 140,000 clones, approximately 93% of them seen once, and the ten largest clones take roughly 1.2%. This chain links TRBV14 with TRBJ2-7, with 11 bases aligning to TRBD2. The sequencing used peripheral blood, collected 28 days after the second AZD1222 dose. This receptor was obtained from an adult who received the AZD1222 COVID-19 vaccine. CDR3 DNA sequence: TGTGCCAGCAGCCGCGGGACTAGCGGCTACGAGCAGTACTTC. Translating gives CASSRGTSGYEQYF.